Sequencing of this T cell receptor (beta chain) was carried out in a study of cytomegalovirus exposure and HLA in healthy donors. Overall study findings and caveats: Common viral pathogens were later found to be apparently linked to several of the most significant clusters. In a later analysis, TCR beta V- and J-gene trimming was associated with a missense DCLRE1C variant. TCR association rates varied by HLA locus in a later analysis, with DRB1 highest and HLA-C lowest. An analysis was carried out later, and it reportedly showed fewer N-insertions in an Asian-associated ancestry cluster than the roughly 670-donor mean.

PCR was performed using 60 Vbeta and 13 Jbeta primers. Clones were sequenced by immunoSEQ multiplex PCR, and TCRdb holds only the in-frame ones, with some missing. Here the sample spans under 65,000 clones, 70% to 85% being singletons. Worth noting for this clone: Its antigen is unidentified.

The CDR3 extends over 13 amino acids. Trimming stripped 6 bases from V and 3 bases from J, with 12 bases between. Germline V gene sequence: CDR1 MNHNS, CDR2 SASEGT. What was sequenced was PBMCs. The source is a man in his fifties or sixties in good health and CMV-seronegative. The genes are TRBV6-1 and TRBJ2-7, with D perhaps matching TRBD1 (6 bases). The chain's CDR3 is CASSASGVYEQYF. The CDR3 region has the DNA TGTGCCAGCAGCGCTTCAGGGGTCTACGAGCAGTACTTC.